A selection of T cell receptor beta chains follows, all from one sample in a study of blood T cell repertoires in COVID-19. Profiled with immunoSEQ multiplex PCR; TCRdb holds only in-frame clones, not every one. The sample lists 190,000 or so clones; less than 90% were seen once. What was sequenced was peripheral blood. These receptors were collected from a woman in her 70s with acute or convalescent COVID-19. Both conserved end residues are part of each CDR3. The D gene is left open where the match is weak. Some rows mark clone size as missing; the rest say once, few, many or name a class of expanded clone.

size: -
V: TRBV19
J: TRBJ2-1
D: TRBD2
DNA: TGTGCCAGTAGGACTAGCGGGAGGGGGAATGAGCAGTTCTTC
CDR3: CASRTSGRGNEQFF

size: -
V: TRBV28
J: TRBJ1-4
D: -
DNA: TGTGCCAGCAGTTTAATGGGGGCGGGTGAAAAACTGTTTTTT
CDR3: CASSLMGAGEKLFF

size: -
V: TRBV5-1
J: TRBJ2-3
D: TRBD2
DNA: TGCGCCGTCCGACTAGCGACTAGCACAGATACGCAGTATTTT
CDR3: CAVRLATSTDTQYF

size: -
V: TRBV5-1
J: TRBJ1-6
D: TRBD1
DNA: TGCGCCAGCAGCTTGACGACAGGGGCCCGTCAGTCACCCCTCCACTTT
CDR3: CASSLTTGARQSPLHF

size: -
V: TRBV4-2
J: TRBJ2-3
D: TRBD2
DNA: TGTGCCAGCAGCGGTAGGACTAGCGGGAGGTGGGGCACAGATACGCAGTATTTT
CDR3: CASSGRTSGRWGTDTQYF

size: -
V: TRBV10-3
J: TRBJ1-1
D: TRBD1
DNA: TGTGCCATCAGCCCAACCGAAACCGGGACAGGGGGCACTGAAGCTTTCTTT
CDR3: CAISPTETGTGGTEAFF

size: -
V: TRBV5-1
J: TRBJ2-1
D: TRBD1
DNA: TGCGCCAGCAGCCGGGACAGAATGAGCCACAATGAGCAGTTCTTC
CDR3: CASSRDRMSHNEQFF

size: once
V: TRBV2
J: TRBJ1-3
D: TRBD1
DNA: TGTGCCAGCAGTCCGGACAGGTCTGGAAACACCATATATTTT
CDR3: CASSPDRSGNTIYF

size: -
V: TRBV7-2
J: TRBJ2-7
D: -
DNA: TGTGCCAGCAGCTTCGGAGGGGTACGGGAGCAGTACTTC
CDR3: CASSFGGVREQYF

size: -
V: TRBV3-1/TRBV3-2
J: TRBJ1-2
D: -
DNA: TGTGCCAGCACCAGCCGGGGGGCTGGCTATGGCTACACCTTC
CDR3: CASTSRGAGYGYTF

size: -
V: TRBV2
J: TRBJ1-5
D: -
DNA: TGTGCCAGCAGAAAAGAGGAGTTCAATCAGCCCCAGCATTTT
CDR3: CASRKEEFNQPQHF

size: -
V: TRBV6-5
J: TRBJ2-7
D: -
DNA: TGTGCCAGCAGCCAAACCGGGACACCCAATTACGAGCAGTACTTC
CDR3: CASSQTGTPNYEQYF